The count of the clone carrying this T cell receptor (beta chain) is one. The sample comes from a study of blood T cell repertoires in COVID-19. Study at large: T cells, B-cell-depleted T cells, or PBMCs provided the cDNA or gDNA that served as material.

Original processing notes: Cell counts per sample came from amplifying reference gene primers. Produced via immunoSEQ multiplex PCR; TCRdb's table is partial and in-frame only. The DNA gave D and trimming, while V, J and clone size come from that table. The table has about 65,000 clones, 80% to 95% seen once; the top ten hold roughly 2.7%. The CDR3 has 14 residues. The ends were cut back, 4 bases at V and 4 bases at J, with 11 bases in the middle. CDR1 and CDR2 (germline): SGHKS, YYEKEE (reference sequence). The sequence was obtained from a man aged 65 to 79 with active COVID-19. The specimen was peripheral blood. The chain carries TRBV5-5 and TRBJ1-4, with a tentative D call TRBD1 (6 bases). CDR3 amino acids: CASSPRGINEKLFF. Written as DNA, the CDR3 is TGTGCCAGCAGCCCAAGGGGGATTAATGAAAAACTGTTTTTT.